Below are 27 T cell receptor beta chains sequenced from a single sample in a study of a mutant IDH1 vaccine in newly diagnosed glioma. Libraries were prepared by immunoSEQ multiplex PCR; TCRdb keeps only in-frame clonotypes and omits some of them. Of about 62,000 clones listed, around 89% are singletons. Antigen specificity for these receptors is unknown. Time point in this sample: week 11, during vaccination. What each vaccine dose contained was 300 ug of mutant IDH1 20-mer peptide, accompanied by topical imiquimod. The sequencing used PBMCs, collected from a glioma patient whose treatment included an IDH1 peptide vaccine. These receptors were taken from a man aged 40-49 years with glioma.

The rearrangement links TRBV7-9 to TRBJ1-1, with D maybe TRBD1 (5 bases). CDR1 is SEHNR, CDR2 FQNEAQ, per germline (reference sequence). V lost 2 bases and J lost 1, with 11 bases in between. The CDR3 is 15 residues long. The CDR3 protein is CASSLPYQGNTEAFF. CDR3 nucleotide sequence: TGTGCCAGCAGCTTACCATACCAGGGGAACACTGAAGCTTTCTTT.

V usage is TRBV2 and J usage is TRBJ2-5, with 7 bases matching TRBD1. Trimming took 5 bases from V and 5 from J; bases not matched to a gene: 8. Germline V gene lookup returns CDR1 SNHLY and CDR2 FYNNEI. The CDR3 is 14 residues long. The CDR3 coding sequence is TGTGCCAGCAGTACACAGGGGTGGGCTGAGACCCAGTACTTC. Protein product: CASSTQGWAETQYF.

The CDR3 is CASSFPASPNYGYTF. DNA of the CDR3: TGTGCCAGCAGCTTTCCTGCCTCCCCTAACTATGGCTACACCTTC. The rearrangement joins TRBV5-4 to TRBJ1-2; D unresolved. The CDR3 is 15 amino acids. Per the germline V gene, CDR1 is SGHNT and CDR2 is YYREEE (reference sequence). V lost 2 bases and J 0 bases, leaving 11 bases between the germline ends.

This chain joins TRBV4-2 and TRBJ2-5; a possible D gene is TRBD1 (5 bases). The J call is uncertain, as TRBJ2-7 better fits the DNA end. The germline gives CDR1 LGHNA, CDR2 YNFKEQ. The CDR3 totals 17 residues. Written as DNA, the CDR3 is TGTGCCAGCAGCCAAGATATAGGGGTCAGAACCTTCTACGAGCAGTACTTC. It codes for CASSQDIGVRTFYEQYF.

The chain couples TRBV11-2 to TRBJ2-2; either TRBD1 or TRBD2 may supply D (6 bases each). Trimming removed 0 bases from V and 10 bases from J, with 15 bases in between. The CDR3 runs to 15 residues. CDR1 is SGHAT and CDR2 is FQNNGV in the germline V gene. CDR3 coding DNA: TGTGCCAGCAGCTTAGATGGGGACGGGGGCCTGGAGCTGTTTTTT. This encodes CASSLDGDGGLELFF.

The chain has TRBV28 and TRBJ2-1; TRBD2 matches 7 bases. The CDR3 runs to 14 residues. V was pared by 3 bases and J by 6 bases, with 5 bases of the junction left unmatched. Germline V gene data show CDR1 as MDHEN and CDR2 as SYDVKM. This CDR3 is CASSLAGDINEQFF. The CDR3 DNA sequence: TGTGCCAGCAGTTTGGCGGGGGATATCAATGAGCAGTTCTTC.

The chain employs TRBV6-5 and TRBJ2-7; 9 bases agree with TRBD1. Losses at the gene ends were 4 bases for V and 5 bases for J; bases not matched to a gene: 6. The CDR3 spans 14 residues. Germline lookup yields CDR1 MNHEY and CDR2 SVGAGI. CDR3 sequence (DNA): TGTGCCAGCAGTTCCGACAGGGGGACGGACGAGCAGTACTTC. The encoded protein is CASSSDRGTDEQYF.

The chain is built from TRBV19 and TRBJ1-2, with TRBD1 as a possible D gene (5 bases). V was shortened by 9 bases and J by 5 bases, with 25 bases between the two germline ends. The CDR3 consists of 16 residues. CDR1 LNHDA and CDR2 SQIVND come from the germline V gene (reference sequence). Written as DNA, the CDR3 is TGTGCCAGCGCCCTCCGGGACGGCGGCCATCCGTATGGCTACACCTTC. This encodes CASALRDGGHPYGYTF.

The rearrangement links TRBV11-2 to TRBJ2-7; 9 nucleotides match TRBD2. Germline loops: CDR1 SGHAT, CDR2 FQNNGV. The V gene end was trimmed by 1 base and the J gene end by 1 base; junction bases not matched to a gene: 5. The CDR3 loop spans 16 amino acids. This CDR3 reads CASSLVILAGSYEQYF. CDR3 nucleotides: TGTGCCAGCAGCTTAGTAATTCTAGCGGGGTCCTACGAGCAGTACTTC.

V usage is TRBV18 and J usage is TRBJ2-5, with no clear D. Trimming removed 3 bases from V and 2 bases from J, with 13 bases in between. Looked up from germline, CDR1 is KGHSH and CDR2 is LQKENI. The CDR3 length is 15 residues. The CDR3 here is CASSPLNDKQETQYF. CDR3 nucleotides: TGTGCCAGCTCACCCCTAAACGACAAGCAAGAGACCCAGTACTTC. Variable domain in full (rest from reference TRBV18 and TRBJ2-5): NAGVMQNPRHLVRRRGQEARLRCSPMKGHSHVYWYRQLPEEGLKFMVYLQKENIIDESGMPKERFSAEFPKEGPSILRIQQVVRGDSAAYFCASSPLNDKQETQYFGPGTRLLVL.

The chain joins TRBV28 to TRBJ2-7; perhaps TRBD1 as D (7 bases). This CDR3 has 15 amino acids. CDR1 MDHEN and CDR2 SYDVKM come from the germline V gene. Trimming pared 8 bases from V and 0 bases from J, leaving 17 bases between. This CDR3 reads CASRGGAGGSYEQYF. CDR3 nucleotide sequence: TGTGCCAGCCGAGGAGGGGCAGGGGGCTCCTACGAGCAGTACTTC.

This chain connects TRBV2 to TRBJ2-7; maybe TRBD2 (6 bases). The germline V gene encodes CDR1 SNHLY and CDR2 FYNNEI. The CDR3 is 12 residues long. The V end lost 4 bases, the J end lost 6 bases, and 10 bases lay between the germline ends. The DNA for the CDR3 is TGTGCCAGCAGTGTGCAGGGAGGCGAGCAGTACGTC. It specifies CASSVQGGEQYV.

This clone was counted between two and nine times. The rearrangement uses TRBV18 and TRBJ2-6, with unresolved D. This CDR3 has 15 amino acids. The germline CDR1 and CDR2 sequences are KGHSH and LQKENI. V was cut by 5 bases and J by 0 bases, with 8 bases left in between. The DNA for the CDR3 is TGTGCCAGCTCAGGAGAGGACTCTGGGGCCAACGTCCTGACTTTC. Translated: CASSGEDSGANVLTF.

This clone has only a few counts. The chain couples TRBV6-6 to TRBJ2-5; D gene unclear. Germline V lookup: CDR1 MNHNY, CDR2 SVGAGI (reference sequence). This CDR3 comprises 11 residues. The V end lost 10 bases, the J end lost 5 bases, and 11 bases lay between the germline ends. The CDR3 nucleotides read TGTGCCACCTCAATGAAGGAGACCCAGTACTTC. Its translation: CATSMKETQYF.

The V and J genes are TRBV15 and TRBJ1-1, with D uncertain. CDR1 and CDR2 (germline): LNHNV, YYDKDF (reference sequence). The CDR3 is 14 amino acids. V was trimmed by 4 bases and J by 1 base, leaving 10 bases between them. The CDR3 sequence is CATSNGYPNTEAFF. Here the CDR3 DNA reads TGTGCCACCAGCAATGGGTATCCGAACACTGAAGCTTTCTTT.

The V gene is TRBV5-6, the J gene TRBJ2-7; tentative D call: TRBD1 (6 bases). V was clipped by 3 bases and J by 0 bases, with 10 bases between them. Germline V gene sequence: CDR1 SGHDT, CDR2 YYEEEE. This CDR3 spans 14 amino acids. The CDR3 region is CASSSGTRSYEQYF. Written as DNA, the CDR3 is TGTGCCAGCAGCTCCGGGACACGCTCCTACGAGCAGTACTTC.

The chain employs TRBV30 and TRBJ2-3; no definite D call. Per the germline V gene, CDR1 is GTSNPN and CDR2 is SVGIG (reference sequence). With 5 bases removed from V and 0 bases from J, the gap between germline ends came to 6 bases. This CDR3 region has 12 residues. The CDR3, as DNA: TGTGCCTGGGAGGTTAGCACAGATACGCAGTATTTT. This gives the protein CAWEVSTDTQYF.

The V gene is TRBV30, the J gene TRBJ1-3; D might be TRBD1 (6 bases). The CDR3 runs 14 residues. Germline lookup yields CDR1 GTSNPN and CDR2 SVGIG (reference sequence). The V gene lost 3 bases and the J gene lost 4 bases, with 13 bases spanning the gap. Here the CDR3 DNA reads TGTGCCTGGAGAGGGGGGGTTATCGGAAACACCATATATTTT. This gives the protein CAWRGGVIGNTIYF.

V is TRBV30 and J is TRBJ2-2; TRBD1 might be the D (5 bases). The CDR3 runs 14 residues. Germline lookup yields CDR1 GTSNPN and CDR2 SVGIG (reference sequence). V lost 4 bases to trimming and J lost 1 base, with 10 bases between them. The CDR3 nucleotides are TGTGCCTGGATCCGACAGAAGAACACCGGGGAGCTGTTTTTT. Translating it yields CAWIRQKNTGELFF.

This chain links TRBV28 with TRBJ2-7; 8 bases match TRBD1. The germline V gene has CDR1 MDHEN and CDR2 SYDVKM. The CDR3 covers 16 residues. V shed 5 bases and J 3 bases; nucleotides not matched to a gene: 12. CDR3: CASSISSGGPLYEQYF. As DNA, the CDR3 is TGTGCCAGCAGTATTTCCTCAGGGGGCCCGCTCTACGAGCAGTACTTC.

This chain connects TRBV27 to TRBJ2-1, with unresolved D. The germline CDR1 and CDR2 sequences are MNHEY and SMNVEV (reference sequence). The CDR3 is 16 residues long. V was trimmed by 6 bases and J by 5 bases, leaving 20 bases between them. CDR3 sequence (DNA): TGTGCCAGCAGCTCACCCGTAGGGTGGCCCGACAATGAGCAGTTCTTC. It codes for CASSSPVGWPDNEQFF.

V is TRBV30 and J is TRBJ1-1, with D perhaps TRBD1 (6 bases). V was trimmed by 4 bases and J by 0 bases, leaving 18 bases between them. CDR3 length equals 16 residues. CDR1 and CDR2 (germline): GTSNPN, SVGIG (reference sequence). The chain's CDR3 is CAWTSRGRSVNTEAFF. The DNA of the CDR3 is TGTGCCTGGACGAGCAGGGGTCGGTCGGTGAACACTGAAGCTTTCTTT.

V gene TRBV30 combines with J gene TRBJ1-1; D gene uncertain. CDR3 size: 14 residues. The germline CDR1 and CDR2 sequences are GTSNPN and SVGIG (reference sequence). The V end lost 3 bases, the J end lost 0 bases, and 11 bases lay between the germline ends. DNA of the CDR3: TGTGCCTGGAGCCGGGCCCTAATGAACACTGAAGCTTTCTTT. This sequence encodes CAWSRALMNTEAFF.

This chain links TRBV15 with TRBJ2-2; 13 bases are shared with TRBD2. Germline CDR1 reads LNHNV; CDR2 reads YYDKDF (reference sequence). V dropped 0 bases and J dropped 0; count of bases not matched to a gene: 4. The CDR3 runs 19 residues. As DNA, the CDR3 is TGTGCCACCAGCAGAGATCGGACTAGCGGGGGCCCGAACACCGGGGAGCTGTTTTTT. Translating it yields CATSRDRTSGGPNTGELFF.

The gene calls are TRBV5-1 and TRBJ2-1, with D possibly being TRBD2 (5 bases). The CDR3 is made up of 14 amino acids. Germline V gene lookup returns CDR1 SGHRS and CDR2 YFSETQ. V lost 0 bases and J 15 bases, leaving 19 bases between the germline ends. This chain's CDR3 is CASSLENGWLGLFF. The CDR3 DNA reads TGCGCCAGCAGCTTGGAAAACGGGTGGTTAGGACTGTTCTTC.

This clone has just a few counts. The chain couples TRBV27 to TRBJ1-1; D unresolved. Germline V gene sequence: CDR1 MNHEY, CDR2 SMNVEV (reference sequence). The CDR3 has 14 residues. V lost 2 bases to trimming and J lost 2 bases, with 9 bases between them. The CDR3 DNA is TGTGCCAGCAGTTTACGTGGGAGCAACACTGAAGCTTTCTTT. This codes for CASSLRGSNTEAFF.

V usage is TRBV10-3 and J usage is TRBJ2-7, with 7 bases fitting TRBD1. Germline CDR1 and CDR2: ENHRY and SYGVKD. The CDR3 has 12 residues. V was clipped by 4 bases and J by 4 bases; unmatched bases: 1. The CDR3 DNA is TGTGCCATCAGTGTACAGGGGTACGAGCAGTACTTC. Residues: CAISVQGYEQYF.